Listed here are 10 T cell receptor beta chains from one sample, sequenced in a study of early T cells in non-severe SARS-CoV-2 infection. TCRdb reprocessed the 5' RACE reads with MiXCR, giving one entry per CDR3 protein. The sample holds tens of thousands of distinct CDR3 sequences; approximately 14% are singletons and the top ten take about 6%. The sample consisted of whole blood. These TCRs come from an adult who was a healthcare worker with PCR-confirmed SARS-CoV-2 infection or an uninfected control (not recorded which).

This clonotype has a count of ten or more. The chain couples TRBV28 to TRBJ1-3, with D maybe TRBD1 (5 bases). Trimming pared 5 bases from V and 6 bases from J, leaving 20 bases between. CDR3 size: 16 residues. Germline loops: CDR1 MDHEN, CDR2 SYDVKM. CDR3 sequence: CASSPLPGLGENTIYF. The CDR3 nucleotides are TGTGCCAGCAGTCCCCTCCCAGGGTTGGGGGAAAACACCATATATTTT. The variable domain in full, with the rest retrieved from reference TRBV28 and TRBJ1-3, is DVKVTQSSRYLVKRTGEKVFLECVQDMDHENMFWYRQDPGLGLRLIYFSYDVKMKEKGDIPEGYSVSREKKERFSLILESASTNQTSMYLCASSPLPGLGENTIYFGEGSWLTVV.

The chain has TRBV10-2 and TRBJ2-7, with D possibly TRBD2 on 7 matching bases. V was clipped by 5 bases and J by 0 bases, with 17 bases between them. Germline assignment: CDR1 WSHSY and CDR2 SAAADI. This CDR3 spans 16 amino acids. The CDR3 reads CASSNPGGTSSYEQYF. The CDR3, as DNA: TGCGCCAGCAGTAACCCGGGGGGCACTAGCTCCTACGAGCAGTACTTC.

This clonotype appeared a few times. The chain combines TRBV19 with TRBJ2-6, with TRBD1 matching 8 bases. CDR1 is LNHDA and CDR2 is SQIVND in the germline V gene (reference sequence). CDR3 length equals 15 residues. J gave up 2 bases and V 7 bases, and 4 bases lay outside the gene matches. DNA for the CDR3: TGTGCCAGTACCCCGACAGGGGCTGGGGCCAACGTCCTGACTTTC. It yields the protein CASTPTGAGANVLTF.

The gene calls are TRBV18 and TRBJ1-1, with 8 bases lining up with TRBD1. The CDR3 is 14 amino acids. From germline, CDR1 is KGHSH and CDR2 LQKENI. V lost 3 bases and J lost 4; bases outside the gene matches: 4. DNA for the CDR3: TGTGCCAGCTCACCCTCAACAGGGGGCACTGAAGCTTTCTTT. Translated, it gives CASSPSTGGTEAFF.

V and J are TRBV5-1 and TRBJ2-3; 10 nucleotides line up with TRBD2. J lost 3 bases, V lost 1 base, and 8 bases had no gene match. The CDR3 loop spans 17 amino acids. The V gene's germline CDR1 is SGHRS and CDR2 YFSETQ. The CDR3 sequence: CASSLYRELAGTDTQYF. The CDR3 bases are TGCGCCAGCAGCTTGTATCGCGAACTAGCGGGAACAGATACGCAGTATTTT.

This clonotype was observed a few times. The rearrangement uses TRBV6-2 or TRBV6-3 and TRBJ2-1; the match to TRBD1 covers 7 bases. CDR3 length equals 17 residues. V was pared by 0 bases and J by 0 bases, with 5 bases of the junction left unmatched. Germline V gene lookup returns CDR1 MNHEY and CDR2 SVGEGT. The CDR3: CASSYSPSGGSYNEQFF. Here the CDR3 DNA reads TGTGCCAGCAGTTACTCCCCTTCAGGGGGCTCCTACAATGAGCAGTTCTTC.

This clonotype came up many times. The chain employs TRBV4-2 and TRBJ2-1; TRBD2 matches 14 bases. Germline assignment: CDR1 LGHNA and CDR2 YNFKEQ. CDR3 length equals 19 residues. The V gene end was trimmed by 1 base and the J gene end by 0 bases; junction bases not matched to a gene: 5. Written as DNA, the CDR3 is TGTGCCAGCAGCCAAGGGACTAGCGGGGGGCCGAGCTCCTACAATGAGCAGTTCTTC. It encodes CASSQGTSGGPSSYNEQFF.

This clonotype was seen ten or more times. The J gene is TRBJ1-1, the V gene TRBV14; no definite D call. This CDR3 is built from 15 residues. The ends were cut back, 0 bases at V and 0 bases at J, with 8 bases in the middle. The germline CDR1 and CDR2 sequences are SGHDN and FVKESK. The CDR3 here is CASSQDLFMNTEAFF. The CDR3 DNA reads as TGTGCCAGCAGCCAAGACTTATTCATGAACACTGAAGCTTTCTTT.

This clonotype was seen a handful of times. This sequence joins TRBV12-3 or TRBV12-4 and TRBJ1-1; perhaps TRBD1 as D (6 bases). Trimming removed 5 bases at V and 1 base at J, with 11 bases between. There are 14 residues in the CDR3. This CDR3 is CASSTGQTNTEAFF. The CDR3 DNA follows: TGTGCCAGCAGTACCGGACAGACGAACACTGAAGCTTTCTTT.

This chain connects TRBV29-1 to TRBJ1-5; TRBD1 is a possible D gene (6 bases). Germline lookup yields CDR1 SQVTM and CDR2 ANQGSEA. V was clipped by 4 bases and J by 3 bases, with 13 bases between them. CDR3 length: 14 amino acids. CDR3 loop: CSVVAGANNQPQHF. The CDR3, as DNA: TGCAGCGTTGTCGCAGGGGCCAACAATCAGCCCCAGCATTTT. The whole variable domain, remainder taken from reference TRBV29-1 and TRBJ1-5, is SAVISQKPSRDICQRGTSLTIQCQVDSQVTMMFWYRQQPGQSLTLIATANQGSEATYESGFVIDKFPISRPNLTFSTLTVSNMSPEDSSIYLCSVVAGANNQPQHFGDGTRLSIL.